The 3 T cell receptor beta chains reported below all come from one sample, sequenced in a study of early T cells in non-severe SARS-CoV-2 infection. Using its own MiXCR run on the 5' RACE reads, TCRdb lists one record per CDR3 protein. The table shows around 79,000 distinct CDR3 sequences, with over 9% occurring only once. Sequences were derived from whole blood, sampled at baseline. The receptors were sampled from an adult who was a healthcare worker with PCR-confirmed SARS-CoV-2 infection or an uninfected control (not recorded which).

This chain joins TRBV29-1 and TRBJ2-1; 9 nucleotides agree with TRBD1. With 4 bases clipped from V and 7 bases from J, the junction kept 11 bases outside the gene matches. Germline loops: CDR1 SQVTM, CDR2 ANQGSEA. This CDR3 has 15 residues. CDR3 sequence reads: CSVGTSGQGNNEQFF. The DNA of the CDR3 is TGCAGCGTTGGGACCTCGGGACAGGGTAATAATGAGCAGTTCTTC.

This clonotype was picked up a small number of times. The gene calls are TRBV12-3 or TRBV12-4 and TRBJ1-5, with D possibly being TRBD1 (6 bases). The CDR3 contains 14 residues. With 1 base removed from V and 3 bases from J, the gap between germline ends came to 7 bases. CDR3 sequence: CASSLGGANQPQHF. In DNA, the CDR3 is TGTGCCAGCAGTTTAGGGGGGGCCAATCAGCCCCAGCATTTT.

This clonotype occurred many times. This chain uses TRBV5-1 with TRBJ2-3, with no clear D. This CDR3 spans 14 amino acids. Germline V gene data show CDR1 as SGHRS and CDR2 as YFSETQ. The V and J ends lost 3 bases and 0 bases respectively, with 8 bases between them. CDR3: CASSSQRSTDTQYF. CDR3 in DNA: TGCGCCAGCAGCTCACAGAGGAGCACAGATACGCAGTATTTT.